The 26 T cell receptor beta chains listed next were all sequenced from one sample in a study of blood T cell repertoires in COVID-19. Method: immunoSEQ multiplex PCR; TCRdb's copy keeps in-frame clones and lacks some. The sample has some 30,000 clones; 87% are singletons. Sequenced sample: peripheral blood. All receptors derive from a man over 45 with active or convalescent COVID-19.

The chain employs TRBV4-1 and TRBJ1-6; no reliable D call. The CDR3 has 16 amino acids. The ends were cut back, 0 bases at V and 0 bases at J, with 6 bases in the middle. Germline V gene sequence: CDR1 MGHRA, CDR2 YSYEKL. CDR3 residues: CASSQDESSYNSPLHF. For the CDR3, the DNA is TGCGCCAGCAGCCAAGATGAGAGCTCCTATAATTCACCCCTCCACTTT.

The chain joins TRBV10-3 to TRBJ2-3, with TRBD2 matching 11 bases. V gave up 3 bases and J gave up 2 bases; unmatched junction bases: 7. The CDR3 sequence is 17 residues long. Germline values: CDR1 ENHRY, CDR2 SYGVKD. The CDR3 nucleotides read TGTGCCATCAGTGAAGTCCTAGCGGGAGGCGACACAGATACGCAGTATTTT. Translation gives CAISEVLAGGDTDTQYF.

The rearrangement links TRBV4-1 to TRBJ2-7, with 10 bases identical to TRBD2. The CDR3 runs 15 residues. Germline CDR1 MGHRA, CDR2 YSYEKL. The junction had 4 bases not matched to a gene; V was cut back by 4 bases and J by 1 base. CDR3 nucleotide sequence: TGCGCCAGCAGCCTCGGGACTAGCGAGTCCTACGAGCAGTACTTC. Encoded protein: CASSLGTSESYEQYF.

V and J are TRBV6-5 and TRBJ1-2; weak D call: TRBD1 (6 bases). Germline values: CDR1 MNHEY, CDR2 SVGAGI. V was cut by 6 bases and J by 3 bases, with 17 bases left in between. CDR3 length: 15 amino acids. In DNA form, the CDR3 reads TGTGCCAGCAGACCCTACGATGGACAGTACTATGGCTACACCTTC. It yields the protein CASRPYDGQYYGYTF.

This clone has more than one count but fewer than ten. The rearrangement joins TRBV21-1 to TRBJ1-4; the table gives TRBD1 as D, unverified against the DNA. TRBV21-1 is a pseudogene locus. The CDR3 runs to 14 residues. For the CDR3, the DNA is TGTGCCGGAACCTCAGGGGCAACTAATGAAAAACTGTTTTTT. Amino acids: CAGTSGATNEKLFF.

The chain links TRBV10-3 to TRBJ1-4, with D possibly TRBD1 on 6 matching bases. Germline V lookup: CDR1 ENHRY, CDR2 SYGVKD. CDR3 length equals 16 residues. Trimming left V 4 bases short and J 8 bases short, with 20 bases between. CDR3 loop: CAISGLFTGSVEKLFF. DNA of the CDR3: TGTGCCATCAGTGGGTTATTTACAGGGTCGGTGGAAAAACTGTTTTTT.

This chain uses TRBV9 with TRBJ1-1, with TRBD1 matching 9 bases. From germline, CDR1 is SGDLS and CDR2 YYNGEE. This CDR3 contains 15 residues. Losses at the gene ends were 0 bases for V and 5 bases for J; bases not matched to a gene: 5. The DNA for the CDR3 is TGTGCCAGCAGCGTAGGGGGGACAGGGTTTACTGAAGCTTTCTTT. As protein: CASSVGGTGFTEAFF. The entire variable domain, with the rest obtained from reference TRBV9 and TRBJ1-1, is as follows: DSGVTQTPKHLITATGQRVTLRCSPRSGDLSVYWYQQSLDQGLQFLIQYYNGEERAKGNILERFSAQQFPDLHSELNLSSLELGDSALYFCASSVGGTGFTEAFFGQGTRLTVV.

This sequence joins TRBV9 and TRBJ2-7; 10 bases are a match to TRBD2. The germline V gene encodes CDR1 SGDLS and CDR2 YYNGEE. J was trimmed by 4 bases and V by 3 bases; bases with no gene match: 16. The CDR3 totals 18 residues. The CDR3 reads CASSAEIPSSGRVYEQYF. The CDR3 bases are TGTGCCAGCAGCGCGGAGATCCCATCCAGCGGGAGGGTTTACGAGCAGTACTTC.

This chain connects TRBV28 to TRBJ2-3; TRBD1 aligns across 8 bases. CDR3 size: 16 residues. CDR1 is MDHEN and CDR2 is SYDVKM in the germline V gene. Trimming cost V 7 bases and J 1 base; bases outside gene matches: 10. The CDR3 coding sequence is TGTGCCAGCAACCCGCCGGCGGGACAGGGCACAGATACGCAGTATTTT. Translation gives CASNPPAGQGTDTQYF.

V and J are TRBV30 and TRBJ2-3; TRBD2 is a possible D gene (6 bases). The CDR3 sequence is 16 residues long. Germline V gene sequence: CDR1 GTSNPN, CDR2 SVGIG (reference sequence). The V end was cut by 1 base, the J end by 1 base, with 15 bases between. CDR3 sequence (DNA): TGTGCCTGGAGTGGGGGGACCGGGAGTGGCACAGATACGCAGTATTTT. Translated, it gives CAWSGGTGSGTDTQYF.

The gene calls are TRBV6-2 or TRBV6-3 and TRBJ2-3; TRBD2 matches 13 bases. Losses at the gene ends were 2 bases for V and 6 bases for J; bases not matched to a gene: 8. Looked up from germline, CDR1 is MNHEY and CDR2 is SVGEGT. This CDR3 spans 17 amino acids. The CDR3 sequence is CASSYTSGRANRDTQYF. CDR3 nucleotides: TGTGCCAGCAGTTACACTAGCGGGAGGGCCAATCGTGATACGCAGTATTTT.

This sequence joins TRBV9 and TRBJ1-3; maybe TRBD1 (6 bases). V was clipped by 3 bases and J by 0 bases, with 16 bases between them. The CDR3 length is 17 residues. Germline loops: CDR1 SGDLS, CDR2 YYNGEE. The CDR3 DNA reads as TGTGCCAGCAGCGCGATTAGGGGGAGTCTCTCTGGAAACACCATATATTTT. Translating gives CASSAIRGSLSGNTIYF.

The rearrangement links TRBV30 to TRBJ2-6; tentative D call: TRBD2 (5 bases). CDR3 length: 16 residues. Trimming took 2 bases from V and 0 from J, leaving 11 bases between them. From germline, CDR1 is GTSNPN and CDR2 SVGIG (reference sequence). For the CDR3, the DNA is TGTGCCTGGAGTCGGGGTATTGCCTCTGGGGCCAACGTCCTGACTTTC. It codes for CAWSRGIASGANVLTF. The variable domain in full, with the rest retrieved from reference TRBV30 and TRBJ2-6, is SQTIHQWPATLVQPVGSPLSLECTVEGTSNPNLYWYRQAAGRGLQLLFYSVGIGQISSEVPQNLSASRPQDRQFILSSKKLLLSDSGFYLCAWSRGIASGANVLTFGAGSRLTVL.

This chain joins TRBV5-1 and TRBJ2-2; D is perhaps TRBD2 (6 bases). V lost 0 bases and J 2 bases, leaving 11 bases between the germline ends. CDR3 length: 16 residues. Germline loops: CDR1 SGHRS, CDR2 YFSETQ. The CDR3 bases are TGCGCCAGCAGCTTGGTAGGAGGGGTCAACACCGGGGAGCTGTTTTTT. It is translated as CASSLVGGVNTGELFF.

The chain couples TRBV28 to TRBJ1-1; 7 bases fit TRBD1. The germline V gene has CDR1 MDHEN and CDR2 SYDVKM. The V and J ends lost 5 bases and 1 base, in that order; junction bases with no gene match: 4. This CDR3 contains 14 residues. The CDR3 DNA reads TGTGCCAGCAGTATCCGGGACAGGAACACTGAAGCTTTCTTT. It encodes CASSIRDRNTEAFF.

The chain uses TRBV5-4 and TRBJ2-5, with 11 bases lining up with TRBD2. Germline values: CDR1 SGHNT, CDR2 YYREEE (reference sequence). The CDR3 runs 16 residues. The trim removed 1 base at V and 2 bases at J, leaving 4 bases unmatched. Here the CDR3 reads CASSLLLAGGQETQYF. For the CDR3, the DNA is TGTGCCAGCAGCTTGCTCCTAGCGGGAGGACAAGAGACCCAGTACTTC.

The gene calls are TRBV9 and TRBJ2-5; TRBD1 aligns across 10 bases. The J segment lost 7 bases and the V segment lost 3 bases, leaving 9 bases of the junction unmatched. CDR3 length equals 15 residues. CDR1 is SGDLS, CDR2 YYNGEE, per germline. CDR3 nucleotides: TGTGCCAGCAGCGGACAGGGGGCCTCGGTCGGGACCCAGTACTTC. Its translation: CASSGQGASVGTQYF. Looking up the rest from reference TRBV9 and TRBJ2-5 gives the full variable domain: DSGVTQTPKHLITATGQRVTLRCSPRSGDLSVYWYQQSLDQGLQFLIQYYNGEERAKGNILERFSAQQFPDLHSELNLSSLELGDSALYFCASSGQGASVGTQYFGPGTRLLVL.

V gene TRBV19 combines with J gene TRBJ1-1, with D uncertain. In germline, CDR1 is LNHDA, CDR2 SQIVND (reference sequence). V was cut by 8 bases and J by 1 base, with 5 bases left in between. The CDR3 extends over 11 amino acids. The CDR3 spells CASYKNTEAFF. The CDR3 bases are TGTGCCAGTTACAAGAACACTGAAGCTTTCTTT.

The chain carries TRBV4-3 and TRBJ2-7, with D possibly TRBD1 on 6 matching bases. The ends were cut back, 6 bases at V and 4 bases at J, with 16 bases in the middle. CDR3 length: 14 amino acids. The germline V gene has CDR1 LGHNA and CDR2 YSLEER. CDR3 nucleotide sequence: TGCGCCAGCAGTTTGGCAAGGGGGTTGTACGAGCAGTACTTC. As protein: CASSLARGLYEQYF.

CDR3 protein: CASYTSGLYEQYF. CDR3 nucleotides: TGCGCCAGCTACACTAGCGGGCTCTACGAGCAGTACTTC. The chain employs TRBV10-2 and TRBJ2-7; 9 bases line up with TRBD2. The trim removed 8 bases at V and 3 bases at J, leaving 5 bases unmatched. Per the germline V gene, CDR1 is WSHSY and CDR2 is SAAADI. The CDR3 extends over 13 amino acids.

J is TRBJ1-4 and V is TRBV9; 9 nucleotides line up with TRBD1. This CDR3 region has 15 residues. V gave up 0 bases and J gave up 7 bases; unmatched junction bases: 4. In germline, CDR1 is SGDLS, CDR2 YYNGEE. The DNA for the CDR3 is TGTGCCAGCAGCGTAGCTACAGGGGGCTTTGAAAAACTGTTTTTT. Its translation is CASSVATGGFEKLFF.

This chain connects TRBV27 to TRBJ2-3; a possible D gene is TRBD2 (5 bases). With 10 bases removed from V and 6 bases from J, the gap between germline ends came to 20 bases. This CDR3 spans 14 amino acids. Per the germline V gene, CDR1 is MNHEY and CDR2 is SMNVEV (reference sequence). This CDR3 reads CATGSPGRGDTQYF. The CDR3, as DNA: TGTGCCACCGGATCCCCGGGCCGCGGGGATACGCAGTATTTT.

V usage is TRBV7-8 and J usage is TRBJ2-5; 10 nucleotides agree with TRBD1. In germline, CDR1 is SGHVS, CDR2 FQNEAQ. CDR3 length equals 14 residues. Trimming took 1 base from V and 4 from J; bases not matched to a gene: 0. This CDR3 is CASSLGDRGETQYF. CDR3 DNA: TGTGCCAGCAGCTTAGGGGACAGGGGAGAGACCCAGTACTTC.

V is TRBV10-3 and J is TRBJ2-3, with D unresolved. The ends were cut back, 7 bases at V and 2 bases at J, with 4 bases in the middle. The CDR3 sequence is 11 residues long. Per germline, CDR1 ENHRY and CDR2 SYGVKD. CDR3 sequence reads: CAITSTDTQYF. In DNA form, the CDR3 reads TGTGCCATCACTTCCACAGATACGCAGTATTTT.

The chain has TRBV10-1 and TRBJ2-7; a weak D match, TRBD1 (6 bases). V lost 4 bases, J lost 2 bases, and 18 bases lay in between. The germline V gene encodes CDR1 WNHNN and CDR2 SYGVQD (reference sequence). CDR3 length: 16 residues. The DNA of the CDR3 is TGCGCCAGCAGTGGGGACCTACAGGGTGACCCCTACGAGCAGTACTTC. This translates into CASSGDLQGDPYEQYF.

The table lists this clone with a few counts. CDR3 in amino acids: CASSPRVMVDTEAFF. The CDR3 DNA reads TGTGCCAGCTCACCGCGGGTAATGGTGGACACTGAAGCTTTCTTT. The chain couples TRBV18 to TRBJ1-1; D call uncertain. The germline CDR1 and CDR2 sequences are KGHSH and LQKENI. There are 15 residues in the CDR3. V lost 3 bases and J 3 bases, leaving 14 bases between the germline ends.